This T cell receptor beta chain was captured in a study of cytomegalovirus exposure and HLA in healthy donors. Study-wide results and limits: DRB1 showed the most TCR associations and HLA-C the fewest in a later analysis, as rates varied by HLA locus.

The germline V and J ends were trimmed by 1 base and 7 bases, with 15 bases remaining between them. CDR1 and CDR2 from the germline V gene are SGHRS and YFSETQ. The CDR3 is 15 residues long. The PCR had 60 Vbeta and 13 Jbeta primers. As originally analysed: Later analysis identified some 88 million unique TCR beta chains, about 12 million shared. This table comes from immunoSEQ multiplex PCR, and its TCRdb copy is limited to in-frame clones, with some not included. The D gene and trimming were derived from the DNA, and the V and J assignments and clone size from that table. The data show 150,000 to 200,000 clones, with 60% to 85% seen just once and approximately 0.76% held by the top ten. Donors showed nominal health when sampled, although they likely had unrecorded immune exposures. The sample holds many counts of this clone. The target antigen is unknown.

The source of this sequence is a female donor in good health and CMV-seronegative. The specimen sequenced was PBMCs. The chain employs TRBV5-1 and TRBJ1-5, with D possibly being TRBD1 (5 bases). CDR3 protein: CASSLSGAVGQPQHF. DNA for the CDR3: TGCGCCAGCAGCTTGTCTGGGGCCGTGGGGCAGCCCCAGCATTTT.